This TCR beta chain was captured in a study of cytomegalovirus exposure and HLA in healthy donors. The CDR3 spans 15 residues. CDR1 and CDR2 from the germline V gene are SEHNR and FQNEAQ (reference sequence). V lost 3 bases and J 8 bases, leaving 16 bases between the germline ends. Study results and limitations: CMV antigen specificity was confirmed in vitro for a few CMV-associated chains. Researchers catalogued some 160 TCR beta chains as cytomegalovirus-associated.

The repertoire was sequenced with immunoSEQ multiplex PCR; TCRdb's copy has only in-frame clones and lacks some. The repertoire holds tens of thousands of clones, with roughly 94% as singletons. Remarks on this clone: Its antigen is as yet unknown.

The rearrangement joins TRBV7-9 to TRBJ1-4; the D gene is possibly TRBD1 (5 bases). This TCR derives from a woman aged 18 to 35 in good health and CMV-seropositive. Specimen: PBMCs. The CDR3 sequence is CASSFLGRGGEKLFF. Here the CDR3 DNA reads TGTGCCAGCAGCTTCCTTGGTAGGGGAGGGGAAAAACTGTTTTTT.